One sample yielded the 27 T cell receptor beta chains listed below, sequenced in a study of response to subunit inactivated influenza vaccine. TCRdb passed the RT-PCR reads through MiXCR, listing each CDR3 protein once. The table has hundreds of thousands of distinct CDR3 sequences, less than 15% seen once. Source: PBMCs from blood, taken 14 to 15 days before vaccination. Receptors were obtained from a man aged 50 to 59 who received an inactivated influenza vaccine.

This clonotype was detected only a few times. This chain joins TRBV5-5 and TRBJ2-7; the match to TRBD2 covers 7 bases. Trimming took 0 bases from V and 3 from J; bases not matched to a gene: 6. The length of the CDR3 is 15 residues. Germline assignment: CDR1 SGHKS and CDR2 YYEKEE (reference sequence). CDR3 sequence: CASSLEGAGDYEQYF. CDR3 sequence (DNA): TGTGCCAGCAGCTTGGAGGGTGCGGGGGACTACGAGCAGTACTTC.

CDR3 nucleotides: TGTGCCAGCAGCCAAGCCGGGACAAGCTATGGCTACACCTTC. It translates to CASSQAGTSYGYTF. The rearrangement joins TRBV4-2 to TRBJ1-2, with D perhaps TRBD1 (6 bases). Trimming took 1 base from V and 4 from J, leaving 10 bases between them. This CDR3 spans 14 amino acids. Germline lookup yields CDR1 LGHNA and CDR2 YNFKEQ.

Ten or more counts support this clonotype. The V call is TRBV29-1, the J call TRBJ2-2; no clear D gene. V was cut by 7 bases and J by 4 bases, with 16 bases left in between. CDR1 SQVTM and CDR2 ANQGSEA come from the germline V gene. This CDR3 region has 14 residues. For the CDR3, the DNA is TGCAGCGCGGCCTTGTTTGCCAGCACCGGGGAGCTGTTTTTT. Protein sequence: CSAALFASTGELFF.

This clonotype was seen more than once but under ten times. The rearrangement uses TRBV2 and TRBJ2-1; D possibly corresponds to TRBD2 (7 bases). V shed 4 bases and J shed 7 bases, with 20 bases lying between them. Germline lookup yields CDR1 SNHLY and CDR2 FYNNEI. The CDR3 is 16 residues long. The CDR3 bases are TGTGCCAGCAGTGTTAGTATGGGGGGGCGAAGAAATGAGCAGTTCTTC. Encoded protein: CASSVSMGGRRNEQFF.

This clonotype was detected only a few times. The chain has TRBV10-3 and TRBJ1-5; D unclear. The CDR3 contains 13 residues. With 3 bases removed from V and 4 bases from J, the gap between germline ends came to 7 bases. Per germline, CDR1 ENHRY and CDR2 SYGVKD. The CDR3 sequence is CAISDQENQPQHF. CDR3 coding DNA: TGTGCCATCAGTGATCAGGAGAATCAGCCCCAGCATTTT.

The CDR3 nucleotides are TGTGCCACCAGCCGCGGGACAGGGCCGGTTGAGACCCAGTACTTC. Encoded protein: CATSRGTGPVETQYF. The rearrangement uses TRBV15 and TRBJ2-5; TRBD1 agrees at 9 bases. CDR3 size: 15 residues. Germline values: CDR1 LNHNV, CDR2 YYDKDF (reference sequence). V dropped 5 bases and J dropped 5; count of bases not matched to a gene: 9.

The rearrangement links TRBV20-1 to TRBJ2-5, with D hard to call. Germline CDR1 reads DFQATT; CDR2 reads SNEGSKA (reference sequence). Trimming shortened V by 6 bases and J by 5 bases, and 10 bases separated the two germline ends. The CDR3 has 11 residues. CDR3 bases: TGCAGTGCCTACCCCACGGAGACCCAGTACTTC. It is translated as CSAYPTETQYF.

This clonotype has at least ten counts. The rearrangement uses TRBV4-2 and TRBJ2-7; D uncertain. The germline gives CDR1 LGHNA, CDR2 YNFKEQ. The CDR3 consists of 13 residues. V was shortened by 0 bases and J by 2 bases, with 5 bases between the two germline ends. The CDR3 reads CASSQDLPYEQYF. CDR3 sequence (DNA): TGTGCCAGCAGCCAAGATTTACCCTACGAGCAGTACTTC.

The J gene is TRBJ2-1, the V gene TRBV20-1; the D gene is possibly TRBD2 (5 bases). This CDR3 comprises 12 residues. The V gene lost 4 bases and the J gene lost 8 bases, with 12 bases spanning the gap. Germline V gene data show CDR1 as DFQATT and CDR2 as SNEGSKA (reference sequence). The CDR3 DNA reads as TGCAGTGCTACCATTAAAGCGGATGAGCAGTTCTTC. It codes for CSATIKADEQFF.

The J gene is TRBJ2-7, the V gene TRBV5-1; TRBD1 aligns across 11 bases. Germline trimming cut 0 bases from V and 5 bases from J; bases unmatched to any gene: 10. The germline V gene encodes CDR1 SGHRS and CDR2 YFSETQ. CDR3 size: 17 residues. Here the CDR3 DNA reads TGCGCCAGCAGCTTGGGGGTCTCCGGGACAGGGGGGCACGAGCAGTACTTC. Its protein product is CASSLGVSGTGGHEQYF.

This clonotype was found many times. The gene calls are TRBV12-3 or TRBV12-4 and TRBJ2-2; D is uncertain. CDR3 length: 14 residues. Trimming cost V 2 bases and J 1 base, with 5 bases left between them. CDR3 in amino acids: CASSLSGNTGELFF. CDR3 sequence (DNA): TGTGCCAGCAGTTTATCCGGGAACACCGGGGAGCTGTTTTTT.

This chain uses TRBV4-2 with TRBJ2-5, with 8 positions matching TRBD2. This CDR3 contains 16 residues. V dropped 1 base and J dropped 5; count of bases not matched to a gene: 9. Looked up from germline, CDR1 is LGHNA and CDR2 is YNFKEQ. The CDR3 nucleotides read TGTGCCAGCAGCCAAGTGAACGGGGGGGGCCACGAGACCCAGTACTTC. Its translation is CASSQVNGGGHETQYF.

The V call is TRBV5-1, the J call TRBJ2-1; perhaps D is TRBD1 or TRBD2 (5 bases each). CDR1 is SGHRS and CDR2 is YFSETQ in the germline V gene. The germline V and J ends were trimmed by 3 bases and 0 bases, with 13 bases remaining between them. The CDR3 has 16 amino acids. The CDR3 sequence is CASSSSGRNSYNEQFF. The CDR3 region has the DNA TGCGCCAGCAGCTCGTCGGGGCGGAACTCCTACAATGAGCAGTTCTTC.

The J gene is TRBJ2-1, the V gene TRBV6-1; D is ambiguous. V was pared by 6 bases and J by 5 bases, with 14 bases between. The germline V gene encodes CDR1 MNHNS and CDR2 SASEGT. This CDR3 region has 14 residues. CDR3 DNA sequence: TGTGCCAGCAGCCTATATTTGGGCAACAATGAGCAGTTCTTC. It yields the protein CASSLYLGNNEQFF.

The chain has TRBV7-2 and TRBJ1-2; a possible D gene is TRBD1 (6 bases). This CDR3 has 15 amino acids. V was shortened by 5 bases and J by 5 bases, with 18 bases between the two germline ends. Per the germline V gene, CDR1 is SGHTA and CDR2 is FQGNSA. CDR3 DNA sequence: TGTGCCAGCAGCCCAGGGGCGGGCAGGGGTTATGGCTACACCTTC. Protein: CASSPGAGRGYGYTF.

In DNA form, the CDR3 reads TGTGCCACCAGCAGAGACAGGGTTAATCAGCCCCAGCATTTT. It encodes CATSRDRVNQPQHF. The rearrangement uses TRBV15 and TRBJ1-5, with D maybe TRBD1 (5 bases). The CDR3 is 14 residues long. V lost 0 bases and J lost 4, with 7 bases in between. The germline V gene encodes CDR1 LNHNV and CDR2 YYDKDF (reference sequence). The whole variable domain, filled in from reference TRBV15 and TRBJ1-5, reads DAMVIQNPRYQVTQFGKPVTLSCSQTLNHNVMYWYQQKSSQAPKLLFHYYDKDFNNEADTPDNFQSRRPNTSFCFLDIRSPGLGDTAMYLCATSRDRVNQPQHFGDGTRLSIL.

This clonotype was observed a few times. This chain uses TRBV20-1 with TRBJ2-1; 9 bases are shared with TRBD2. V shed 4 bases and J 10 bases; nucleotides not matched to a gene: 14. CDR1 is DFQATT and CDR2 is SNEGSKA in the germline V gene (reference sequence). The CDR3 has 15 amino acids. The CDR3 DNA sequence: TGCAGTGCTATTGAGCGGGGGGCCGGCCCGGGCGAGCAGTTCTTC. Amino acids: CSAIERGAGPGEQFF.

The chain carries TRBV12-3 or TRBV12-4 and TRBJ2-1, with 8 bases lining up with TRBD2. The CDR3 has 13 residues. V was clipped by 4 bases and J by 9 bases; unmatched bases: 5. Here the CDR3 reads CASSYSGIGEQFF. CDR3 nucleotide sequence: TGTGCCAGCAGTTATAGCGGGATCGGTGAGCAGTTCTTC.

The chain couples TRBV2 to TRBJ2-1; possible D gene TRBD2, 5 bases. Germline CDR1 and CDR2: SNHLY and FYNNEI. Trimming removed 5 bases from V and 10 bases from J, with 18 bases in between. CDR3 size: 14 residues. Here the CDR3 reads CASSLTPIAQEQFF. The CDR3, as DNA: TGTGCCAGCAGTTTAACCCCCATAGCGCAAGAGCAGTTCTTC.

This clonotype came up a few times. This chain joins TRBV29-1 and TRBJ1-2; TRBD1 is a possible D gene (6 bases). Germline CDR1 is SQVTM and CDR2 is ANQGSEA. Trimming took 2 bases from V and 4 from J, leaving 11 bases between them. This CDR3 has 13 amino acids. CDR3 in amino acids: CSVELRGSYGYTF. The CDR3 nucleotides read TGCAGCGTTGAACTGAGGGGGAGCTATGGCTACACCTTC.

This rearrangement joins TRBV7-2 to TRBJ1-4; 8 positions agree with TRBD1. CDR3 length: 17 residues. Per germline, CDR1 SGHTA and CDR2 FQGNSA. V lost 1 base to trimming and J lost 11 bases; unmatched junction nucleotides: 15. The CDR3 sequence is CASSLGGSGTGLGKLFF. As DNA, the CDR3 is TGTGCCAGCAGCTTAGGGGGTTCCGGGACAGGCCTTGGCAAACTGTTTTTT.

This clonotype has only a few counts. CDR3 DNA sequence: TGCGCCAGCAGCCAAGCAGGGGGCCACGAGCAGTACTTC. It codes for CASSQAGGHEQYF. The chain couples TRBV4-3 to TRBJ2-7; TRBD1 agrees at 8 bases. The length of the CDR3 is 13 residues. Germline V gene sequence: CDR1 LGHNA, CDR2 YSLEER. J was trimmed by 5 bases and V by 1 base; bases with no gene match: 1.

J is TRBJ2-7 and V is TRBV18; 12 bases map to TRBD2. The CDR3 spans 14 residues. Germline V lookup: CDR1 KGHSH, CDR2 LQKENI. Trimming cost V 6 bases and J 6 bases; bases outside gene matches: 6. This CDR3 reads CASSPLAGGPEQYF. The CDR3 bases are TGTGCCAGCTCGCCCCTAGCGGGAGGGCCCGAGCAGTACTTC.

This clonotype has ten or more counts. The V gene is TRBV7-8, the J gene TRBJ1-6; 10 bases are a match to TRBD1. The CDR3 is 14 residues long. The germline V gene has CDR1 SGHVS and CDR2 FQNEAQ. The J segment lost 9 bases and the V segment lost 5 bases, leaving 4 bases of the junction unmatched. The CDR3 nucleotides read TGTGCCAGCAGCGCGGGACAGGGGCGTTCACCCCTCCACTTT. Translating gives CASSAGQGRSPLHF.

J is TRBJ1-5 and V is TRBV12-3 or TRBV12-4; D possibly corresponds to TRBD1 (6 bases). The germline V and J ends were trimmed by 4 bases and 3 bases, with 13 bases remaining between them. The CDR3 consists of 15 residues. The CDR3 nucleotides read TGTGCCAGCAGTTCGGGGGCAGGGGACAATCAGCCCCAGCATTTT. Its translation: CASSSGAGDNQPQHF.

This clonotype was seen at least ten times. V and J are TRBV12-3 or TRBV12-4 and TRBJ2-3, with 11 bases fitting TRBD2. The CDR3 covers 13 residues. V shed 6 bases, J shed 5 bases, and the junction held 1 base outside the gene matches. CDR3 in amino acids: CASRGLAVDTQYF. The CDR3 nucleotides read TGTGCCAGCAGGGGACTAGCGGTAGATACGCAGTATTTT.

This clonotype occurred a few times. This rearrangement joins TRBV20-1 to TRBJ2-7, with TRBD2 matching over 9 bases. CDR3 size: 16 residues. Looked up from germline, CDR1 is DFQATT and CDR2 is SNEGSKA (reference sequence). With 4 bases clipped from V and 0 bases from J, the junction kept 10 bases outside the gene matches. CDR3 nucleotides: TGCAGTGCTACCCCCCGGGTGGGACTAGCCTCCTACGAGCAGTACTTC. It encodes CSATPRVGLASYEQYF.